The 18 T cell receptor delta chains reported below all come from one sample, sequenced in a study of DNA immune sequencing with unique molecular identifiers. Primers for all 8 TRDV and 4 TRDJ genes amplified genomic DNA in 32-plex. In approximately 3 barcoding PCR cycles, molecules received a 12-nucleotide UMI, then adapter PCR followed. TCRdb processed the multiplex PCR reads again with the CATT caller. The sample holds 2,500 to 3,000 delta-chain clones, almost 8.5% seen once. The sample was gamma-delta T cells enriched from blood buffy coat, or unenriched PBMCs (not recorded which). The receptor set was obtained from a human donor in good health.

A remark on this clone: A far larger clone is only one base removed, so a read error is likely. The identical CDR3 is also encoded by other nucleotide sequences in the sample. This chain uses TRDV3 with TRDJ1, with 7 bases matching TRDD3. Per the germline V gene, CDR1 is TVYSNPD and CDR2 is GDNSRS (reference sequence). The CDR3 covers 13 residues. J lost 3 bases, V lost 1 base, and 5 bases had no gene match. CDR3 nucleotides: TGTGCCTTTACTGGGGGTTACGCCGATAAACTCATCTTT. Residues: CAFTGGYADKLIF.

In its sample, this clone ranks as medium-sized (0.01 to 0.1%). This rearrangement joins TRDV2 to TRDJ2, with 7 nucleotides matching TRDD3. The CDR3 contains 19 residues. Germline loops: CDR1 GEAIGNYY, CDR2 EKD. The V segment lost 0 bases and the J segment 0 bases; nucleotides outside the gene matches: 12. The CDR3 region is CACDTVSDTRASLTAQLFF. The CDR3 DNA follows: TGTGCCTGTGACACCGTATCGGATACGCGGGCCTCTTTGACAGCACAACTCTTCTTT.

By share, this clone counts as hyperexpanded. The same CDR3 also results from other DNA sequences found in this sample. The rearrangement joins TRDV2 to TRDJ3; a weak D match, TRDD3 (5 bases). Trimming shortened V by 0 bases and J by 0 bases, and 17 bases separated the two germline ends. The CDR3 loop spans 20 amino acids. Germline loops: CDR1 GEAIGNYY, CDR2 EKD. The CDR3: CACDTLGTTNGSWDTRQMFF. In DNA form, the CDR3 reads TGTGCCTGTGACACCTTGGGGACCACGAACGGCTCCTGGGACACCCGACAGATGTTTTTC.

Points on this clone: TCRdb's listed protein matches a much larger clone and diverges from this DNA's translation at residue 2, likely through a read error; the protein shown comes from the DNA. V usage is TRDV2 and J usage is TRDJ1, with a weak D call TRDD3 (5 bases). Germline CDR1 and CDR2: GEAIGNYY and EKD. This CDR3 is built from 16 residues. The CDR3 region is CSCDPIGRYRADKLIF. The DNA for the CDR3 is TGTTCCTGTGACCCTATTGGGAGATACAGAGCCGATAAACTCATCTTT.

By share of the sample, this clone is medium-sized. CDR3 amino acids: CACDVLGDTAQLFF. In nucleotides, the CDR3 is TGTGCCTGTGACGTACTGGGGGATACAGCACAACTCTTCTTT. V is TRDV2 and J is TRDJ2; 10 nucleotides line up with TRDD3. The CDR3 is 14 residues long. The V segment lost 3 bases and the J segment 5 bases; nucleotides outside the gene matches: 2. CDR1 is GEAIGNYY and CDR2 is EKD in the germline V gene.

With regard to this clone: A single base separates this from a much larger clone, so it may be a read error. In the same sample, other DNA sequences code for this CDR3. The chain joins TRDV3 to TRDJ1; 7 nucleotides agree with TRDD3. In germline, CDR1 is TVYSNPD, CDR2 GDNSRS (reference sequence). This CDR3 is built from 15 residues. The CDR3 nucleotides read TGTGCCTTCCCTCTGGGGGTTCTCCACACCGATAAACTTATCTTT. Translating gives CAFPLGVLHTDKLIF.

Many counts were recorded for this clone. This chain connects TRDV2 to TRDJ3; D is possibly TRDD3 (5 bases). Germline V lookup: CDR1 GEAIGNYY, CDR2 EKD. The CDR3 runs to 18 residues. Trimming cost V 3 bases and J 0 bases, with 14 bases left between them. The CDR3 DNA reads as TGTGCCTGTGACCGGCTGGGTTTCGACTCCTGGGACACCCGACAGATGTTTTTC. This translates into CACDRLGFDSWDTRQMFF.

This clone is judged medium-sized. Other DNA sequences in this sample translate to the same CDR3. V gene TRDV2 combines with J gene TRDJ1; 10 bases fit TRDD3. Germline assignment: CDR1 GEAIGNYY and CDR2 EKD. The ends lost 0 bases at V and 0 bases at J; junction bases unmatched: 15. The CDR3 covers 20 residues. The chain's CDR3 is CACDTVRGIRENMYTDKLIF. The CDR3 region has the DNA TGTGCCTGTGACACCGTCCGGGGGATACGCGAAAACATGTACACCGATAAACTCATCTTT.

In its sample, this clone was seen many times. V and J are TRAV38-2/DV8 and TRDJ1, with 12 bases fitting TRDD3. CDR3 length equals 18 residues. Trimming at V came to 0 bases and at J to 11 bases, leaving 17 bases not matched to a gene. From germline, CDR1 is TSESDYY and CDR2 QEAYKQQN. Written as DNA, the CDR3 is TGTGCTTATAGGAGCGAGGCCCTTTTTACTGGGGGATACTCAGGGCTCATCTTT. This sequence encodes CAYRSEALFTGGYSGLIF.

This clone occurred many times. The gene calls are TRDV2 and TRDJ2; 9 bases are a match to TRDD3. The end of the DNA aligns better with TRDJ1, so the J call may be wrong. The CDR3 is made up of 21 amino acids. CDR1 GEAIGNYY and CDR2 EKD come from the germline V gene. In DNA, the CDR3 is TGTGCCTGTGACACCCTGGTGAGACACCCACTGGGGGAAGCGTACACCGATAAACTCATCTTT. It specifies CACDTLVRHPLGEAYTDKLIF.

This clone was counted between two and nine times. The protein TCRdb lists belongs to a much larger clone and differs from this DNA's translation at residue 16, which points to a read error; the protein shown is made from the DNA. The CDR3 DNA follows: TGTGCCTGTGACACCGTTGGGGGATACGCTGGGACCGATAAACTCACCTTT. Amino acid sequence: CACDTVGGYAGTDKLTF. This chain uses TRDV2 with TRDJ1, with TRDD3 identical over 11 bases. Germline V lookup: CDR1 GEAIGNYY, CDR2 EKD. This CDR3 comprises 17 residues.

This clone has ten or more counts. TCRdb's protein, taken from a much larger clone, differs from this DNA's translation at residue 7, likely owing to a read error; the protein displayed comes from the DNA. The sample has other DNA sequences that encode this CDR3 too. This rearrangement joins TRDV2 to TRDJ1; D is possibly TRDD3 (6 bases). The length of the CDR3 is 15 residues. Germline V CDR1 and CDR2: GEAIGNYY, EKD. Trimming stripped 5 bases from V and 4 bases from J, with 19 bases between. CDR3: CACAQLRDRDDKLIF. The CDR3 nucleotides are TGTGCCTGTGCCCAACTGAGGGATAGGGACGATAAACTCATCTTT.

This clone was detected only a few times. This chain joins TRDV1 and TRDJ1; the match to TRDD3 covers 9 bases. The J gene, not given by TCRdb, was assigned here from a germline match of the nucleotide sequence. Germline trimming cut 1 base from V and 3 bases from J; bases unmatched to any gene: 27. Germline loops: CDR1 TSWWSYY, CDR2 QGS. The CDR3 totals 23 residues. The CDR3 DNA reads as TGTGCTCTTGGGGAACCATCGATTCCTTACTGGGGGACGGGGCCCCCTCTCTCCGATAAACTCATCTTT. Translating it yields CALGEPSIPYWGTGPPLSDKLIF.

Turning to this clone: TCRdb's protein for this DNA is that of a much larger clone and differs from the translation at residue 6, likely a read error; the protein shown is the DNA translation. The chain recombines TRDV2 with TRDJ3; D perhaps matches TRDD3 (5 bases). CDR3 size: 20 residues. Germline V gene lookup returns CDR1 GEAIGNYY and CDR2 EKD. V lost 0 bases to trimming and J lost 0 bases, with 17 bases between them. This CDR3 is CACDTMGTTNGSWDTRQMFF. Here the CDR3 DNA reads TGTGCCTGTGACACCATGGGGACCACGAACGGCTCCTGGGACACCCGACAGATGTTTTTC.

This clone was found many times. The gene calls are TRDV2 and TRDJ1; D is perhaps TRDD3 (5 bases). CDR3 length: 17 residues. Trimming pared 4 bases from V and 1 base from J, leaving 21 bases between. Germline V gives CDR1 GEAIGNYY, CDR2 EKD. The CDR3 here is CACDTVGNAGATDKLIF. The DNA for the CDR3 is TGTGCCTGTGATACCGTGGGGAACGCGGGGGCCACCGATAAACTCATCTTT.

The CDR3 DNA sequence: TGTGCTCTTGGGGAACGATTTGGGGGATACTTAGGACTCATCTTT. Translated: CALGERFGGYLGLIF. The J gene is given as TRDJ1, and the V gene is not called; TRDD3 is the table's D call, not checked against the DNA. CDR3 length equals 15 residues.

On this clone: TCRdb assigns this DNA the protein of a much larger clone, which departs from its translation at residue 14; this likely reflects a read error, and the protein shown comes from translating the DNA. This sequence joins TRDV2 and TRDJ3, with D tentatively TRDD3 (5 bases). Germline V gives CDR1 GEAIGNYY, CDR2 EKD. There are 20 residues in the CDR3. For the CDR3, the DNA is TGTGCCTGTGACACCTTGGGGACCACGAACGGCTCCTGGGTCACCCGACAGATGTTTTTC. Its protein product is CACDTLGTTNGSWVTRQMFF.

This clone occurred many times. The CDR3 loop reads CACDNVETGGFYTDKLIF. The CDR3 DNA follows: TGTGCCTGTGACAACGTAGAGACTGGGGGTTTCTACACCGATAAACTCATCTTT. The genes are TRDV2 and TRDJ1; 8 nucleotides match TRDD3. Trimming took 2 bases from V and 0 from J; bases not matched to a gene: 13. The CDR3 extends over 18 amino acids. CDR1 is GEAIGNYY, CDR2 EKD, per germline.